The sample holds a few counts of the clone carrying this T cell receptor beta chain. Its antigen remains unknown. This sample was included in a study of T-cell reconstitution after alpha-beta-depleted transplantation in children. The authors prepared the TCRbeta library with unique molecular identifiers. TCRdb fed the PCR reads into MiXCR, producing one record per CDR3 protein. The table has around 490,000 distinct CDR3 sequences, about an eighth seen once. Losses at the gene ends were 3 bases for V and 5 bases for J; bases not matched to a gene: 3. From germline, CDR1 is MDHEN and CDR2 SYDVKM. The CDR3 has 15 amino acids. Study-level points and caveats: Expanded clones from the graft, numbering several hundred, reportedly supplied alpha-beta T cells about two months after transplant. Recipient T cells and thymic progenitors that survived gave rise to the high TCRbeta diversity observed at day 60 in some patients.

The genes are TRBV28 and TRBJ2-3, with 12 bases aligning to TRBD2. This receptor was obtained from a female patient between 2 and 10 years old who had a stem cell transplant for aplastic anemia, so the T cells may come from the graft donor. Sequences were derived from PBMCs, mostly from graft donor cells, sampled 180 days after TCRalphabeta/CD19-depleted stem cell transplant. CDR3 sequence: CASSLSGLAGDTQYF. In DNA, the CDR3 is TGTGCCAGCAGTTTGTCGGGACTAGCGGGAGATACGCAGTATTTT. Complete variable domain (other parts from reference TRBV28 and TRBJ2-3): DVKVTQSSRYLVKRTGEKVFLECVQDMDHENMFWYRQDPGLGLRLIYFSYDVKMKEKGDIPEGYSVSREKKERFSLILESASTNQTSMYLCASSLSGLAGDTQYFGPGTRLTVL.